A selection of T cell receptor beta chains follows, all from one sample in a study of T cell responses to AZD1222 COVID-19 vaccine. Repertoires were generated with immunoSEQ multiplex PCR, while TCRdb's copy carries only in-frame clones and drops some. The sample spans some 150,000 clones; the ten largest clones claim 2% to 2.5%. Source material: peripheral blood. The receptors derive from an adult in good health. The CDR3 runs from the conserved cysteine through the conserved F or W. A D gene is named only where the DNA matches it firmly.

j_call d_call v_call cdr3_nt cdr3_aa
TRBJ1-2 . TRBV15 TGTGCCACCAGCAGAGATAAGGGATATGGCTACACCTTC CATSRDKGYGYTF
TRBJ2-1 TRBD1 TRBV10-3 TGTGCCATCAGTACAGGGGACAATGAGCAGTTCTTC CAISTGDNEQFF
TRBJ1-4 . TRBV30 TGTGCCTGGAGTGGGGGGGACAATAGGGAAAAACTGTTTTTT CAWSGGDNREKLFF
TRBJ1-1 TRBD1 TRBV11-2 TGTGCCAGCAGCTTGCGGAGGACAGGGCGTTCTCAGAACACTGAAGCTTTCTTT CASSLRRTGRSQNTEAFF
TRBJ1-3 . TRBV18 TGTGCCAGCTCACCTCAAGGCCTGGGGCCAGGAGGAAACACCATATATTTT CASSPQGLGPGGNTIYF
TRBJ2-3 . TRBV30 TGTGCCTGGGACCAGGGACTTAGCACAGATACGCAGTATTTT CAWDQGLSTDTQYF
TRBJ2-7 . TRBV4-1 TGCGCCAGCAGCCACCCCCATAGGGACGGCAGCTCCTACGAGCAGTACTTC CASSHPHRDGSSYEQYF
TRBJ2-7 TRBD2 TRBV28 TGTGCCAGCAGTTTAGCGGGGGGGCTGTACGAGCAGTACTTC CASSLAGGLYEQYF
TRBJ1-3 . TRBV6-6 TGTGCCAGCAGACCCGTTACCCTTAGACCTGGAAACACCATATATTTT CASRPVTLRPGNTIYF
TRBJ1-2 . TRBV30 TGTGCCTGGAGTTCGGGGGCGCTCTTCTATGGCTACACCTTC CAWSSGALFYGYTF
TRBJ2-1 TRBD2 TRBV10-3 TGTGCCATGGGGGGAGGACTAGCGGGGAACAATGAGCAGTTCTTC CAMGGGLAGNNEQFF
TRBJ1-2 . TRBV30 TGTGCCTGGAAATTCCACTCAGGAGGTGGCTACACCTTC CAWKFHSGGGYTF
TRBJ2-1 . TRBV3-1/TRBV3-2 TGTGCCAGCAGCCACCCCTCCTACAATGAGCAGTTCTTC CASSHPSYNEQFF
TRBJ1-5 . TRBV7-2 TGTGCCAGCAGCTCCCGAGGTGGGGGGTTCAGCAATCAGCCCCAGCATTTT CASSSRGGGFSNQPQHF
TRBJ1-2 . TRBV6-5 TGTGCCAGCAGTCCCGACAGGAACTATGGCTACACCTTC CASSPDRNYGYTF
TRBJ1-5 . TRBV10-3 TGTGCCATCAGTGATTGGGGGAATAGCAATCAGCCCCAGCATTTT CAISDWGNSNQPQHF
TRBJ1-2 TRBD1 TRBV5-5 TGTGCCAGCAGCTGGGGGACAGGGGACTATGGCTACACCTTC CASSWGTGDYGYTF
TRBJ1-5 . TRBV12-3/TRBV12-4 TGTGCCAGCAGTAAACAGGGTTTTCAGCCCCAGCATTTT CASSKQGFQPQHF
TRBJ2-3 . TRBV12-3/TRBV12-4 TGTGCCAGCAGTGGCATCGGTACGCAGTATTTT CASSGIGTQYF
TRBJ1-1 . TRBV18 TGTGCCAGCTCACCCTCTAAGCGGGGGAACACTGAAGCTTTCTTT CASSPSKRGNTEAFF
TRBJ2-6 . TRBV15 TGTGCCACCAGCAGCGAGGGGAACTCTGGGGCCAACGTCCTGACTTTC CATSSEGNSGANVLTF
TRBJ2-1 TRBD2 TRBV4-2 TGTGCCAGCAGCCCACTAGCGGGGGGAGGGTCCTACAATGAGCAGTTCTTC CASSPLAGGGSYNEQFF
TRBJ1-2 . TRBV29-1 TGCAGCGGAGGGGAAGGGGGTAATGGCTACACCTTC CSGGEGGNGYTF
TRBJ1-5 TRBD1 TRBV28 TGTGCCAGCCTTGACAGGGGAATGGGGAGCAATCAGCCCCAGCATTTT CASLDRGMGSNQPQHF
TRBJ1-2 . TRBV6-5 TGTGCCAGCAGTTACGGGTCGGGGTCCTATGGCTACACCTTC CASSYGSGSYGYTF
TRBJ1-5 TRBD1 TRBV6-5 TGTGCCAGCAGTTGGACAGGGGACCAGCCCCAGCATTTT CASSWTGDQPQHF
TRBJ1-5 . TRBV28 TGTGCCAGCAGTTTGGGGGGCCAGCCCCAGCATTTT CASSLGGQPQHF
TRBJ2-7 TRBD1 TRBV7-2 TGTGCCAGCAGCTTGACAGGGGGCGCATACGAGCAGTACTTC CASSLTGGAYEQYF
TRBJ1-1 . TRBV24-1 TGTGCCACCAGTAACGGTTTTACTGAAGCTTTCTTT CATSNGFTEAFF
TRBJ2-2 . TRBV11-3 TGTGCCAGCAGCTTAGTCGAGGGGACAAACACCGGGGAGCTGTTTTTT CASSLVEGTNTGELFF
TRBJ1-2 TRBD1 TRBV2 TGTGCCAGCAGGGGACAGGAGAACTATGGCTACACCTTC CASRGQENYGYTF
TRBJ2-2 . TRBV3-1/TRBV3-2 TGTGCCAGCAGCCAAGCAGTGAGGGTAAAGACCGGGGAGCTGTTTTTT CASSQAVRVKTGELFF
TRBJ1-4 . TRBV2 TGTGCCAGCAGTTGGGCTGGGCCAACTAATGAAAAACTGTTTTTT CASSWAGPTNEKLFF
TRBJ1-2 . TRBV4-2 TGTGCCAGCAGCCGAGAAAAGGGAGGCTACACCTTC CASSREKGGYTF
TRBJ1-2 . TRBV19 TGTGCCAGTACCGCCGACCCTGGGGGGCACTATGGCTACACCTTC CASTADPGGHYGYTF
TRBJ1-2 TRBD1 TRBV28 TGTGCCAGCAGTCCAACCCCCGGGACAGGGGGCCCTGGCTACACCTTC CASSPTPGTGGPGYTF
TRBJ1-1 . TRBV2 TGTGCCAGCAGTAAGGGCCGGGGCCCTGAAGCTTTCTTT CASSKGRGPEAFF
TRBJ1-5 . TRBV6-1 TGTGCCAGCAGTGACCTAGGCAGGGCAAGAGATCAGCCCCAGCATTTT CASSDLGRARDQPQHF
TRBJ1-2 TRBD1 TRBV15 TGTGCCACCAGCAGAGACCAGTCTTGGACAGGCGACTATGGCTACACCTTC CATSRDQSWTGDYGYTF
TRBJ2-3 . TRBV7-2 TGTGCCAGCAGCTTAGAAGGGGGGAAGGTCCTGCCAGATACGCAGTATTTT CASSLEGGKVLPDTQYF
TRBJ2-5 . TRBV11-2 TGTGCCAGCAGTTCCATGCGCCCTCAAGAGACTCAGTACTTC CASSSMRPQETQYF
TRBJ1-1 . TRBV2 TGTGCCAGCAGTGAGCTCCTCGGGGACACTGAAGCTTTCTTT CASSELLGDTEAFF
TRBJ1-2 . TRBV7-2 TGTGCCAGCAGCTTACAGGGGAACTATGGCTACACCTTC CASSLQGNYGYTF
TRBJ2-1 . TRBV3-1/TRBV3-2 TGTGCCAGCAGCATAGGGGTAAATGAGCAGTTCTTC CASSIGVNEQFF
TRBJ2-7 TRBD2 TRBV28 TGTGCCAGCAGTTTAACTAGCGGGGGGCACACCTACGAGCAGTACTTC CASSLTSGGHTYEQYF
TRBJ1-1 . TRBV9 TGTGCCAGCAGCTCCGGGGGCACTGAAGCTTTCTTT CASSSGGTEAFF